A single sample is the source of the 19 T cell receptor beta chains below, sequenced in a study of Graves' ophthalmopathy and Graves' hyperthyroidism. RNA served as the template for amplifying TCR beta CDR3 regions. Investigators did first-round RT-PCR with HTBI primers, then second-round multiplex PCR. A single record per CDR3 protein comes from TCRdb applying MiXCR to the multiplex PCR reads. The sample has about 400,000 distinct CDR3 sequences, 15% seen once. The material sequenced was peripheral blood. Source of these receptors: a woman aged 18-30 years with stable Graves' hyperthyroidism.

At least ten counts were recorded for this clonotype. The chain has TRBV27 and TRBJ1-1; no clear D gene. The germline V gene encodes CDR1 MNHEY and CDR2 SMNVEV (reference sequence). V lost 4 bases, J lost 1 base, and 19 bases lay in between. CDR3 length equals 17 residues. CDR3 in amino acids: CASSSPPWKETNTEAFF. CDR3 bases: TGTGCCAGCAGTTCCCCGCCCTGGAAGGAGACGAACACTGAAGCTTTCTTT.

The V and J genes are TRBV7-9 and TRBJ1-2, with D hard to call. The CDR3 is made up of 14 amino acids. CDR1 SEHNR and CDR2 FQNEAQ come from the germline V gene (reference sequence). V was shortened by 0 bases and J by 7 bases, with 12 bases between the two germline ends. In DNA, the CDR3 is TGTGCCAGCAGCTTAGCGTTTGGAGAAGGTGGCTACACCTTC. Translating it yields CASSLAFGEGGYTF.

The gene calls are TRBV11-2 and TRBJ2-7; D is ambiguous. CDR1 is SGHAT and CDR2 is FQNNGV in the germline V gene. The CDR3 contains 13 residues. V was cut by 1 base and J by 5 bases, with 9 bases left in between. As DNA, the CDR3 is TGTGCCAGCAGCTTAGGAGGTAGGAACGAGCAGTACTTC. As protein: CASSLGGRNEQYF.

At least ten counts were recorded for this clonotype. The chain has TRBV6-5 and TRBJ2-7; TRBD1 matches 8 bases. Germline CDR1 reads MNHEY; CDR2 reads SVGAGI. The V gene end was trimmed by 7 bases and the J gene end by 4 bases; junction bases not matched to a gene: 3. The CDR3 sequence is 12 residues long. CDR3 coding DNA: TGTGCCAGCAAAAGGACAGGGTACGAGCAGTACTTC. It codes for CASKRTGYEQYF.

Many counts were recorded for this clonotype. The V and J genes are TRBV6-1 and TRBJ1-1; the D gene is possibly TRBD1 (5 bases). CDR3 length: 14 residues. Trimming took 6 bases from V and 4 from J, leaving 15 bases between them. From germline, CDR1 is MNHNS and CDR2 SASEGT. The CDR3 loop is CASSLRAALTEAFF. CDR3 coding DNA: TGTGCCAGCAGCCTCAGGGCCGCGCTCACTGAAGCTTTCTTT.

V and J are TRBV18 and TRBJ1-2; 10 bases fit TRBD1. The V and J ends lost 4 bases and 3 bases, in that order; junction bases with no gene match: 8. CDR3 length: 16 amino acids. The germline V gene encodes CDR1 KGHSH and CDR2 LQKENI. CDR3 residues: CASSRTGTGEDYGYTF. CDR3 nucleotides: TGTGCCAGCTCACGAACCGGGACAGGGGAGGACTATGGCTACACCTTC.

In its sample, this clonotype was seen many times. The chain recombines TRBV15 with TRBJ1-1; no clear D gene. Trimming removed 0 bases from V and 4 bases from J, with 6 bases in between. The germline V gene has CDR1 LNHNV and CDR2 YYDKDF (reference sequence). The CDR3 covers 13 residues. CDR3 protein: CATSRDRSTEAFF. The CDR3 bases are TGTGCCACCAGCAGAGACAGGAGCACTGAAGCTTTCTTT.

This clonotype occurred many times. The chain couples TRBV29-1 to TRBJ2-7; TRBD2 matches 7 bases. V shed 4 bases and J 3 bases; nucleotides not matched to a gene: 6. CDR3 length: 13 residues. The V gene's germline CDR1 is SQVTM and CDR2 ANQGSEA. The CDR3 is CSVVGGVVYEQYF. The CDR3 DNA is TGCAGCGTTGTGGGGGGGGTAGTCTACGAGCAGTACTTC.

This clonotype was counted a few times. No conserved phenylalanine or tryptophan is present at the end of the CDR3, so a read error is the likely explanation. The chain links TRBV6-1 to TRBJ2-2; D unclear. V lost 5 bases, J lost 4 bases, and 14 bases lay in between. CDR1 and CDR2 from the germline V gene are MNHNS and SASEGT. The CDR3 extends over 15 amino acids. The CDR3 protein is CASSTRVIFTGELFL. The DNA for the CDR3 is TGTGCCAGCAGTACCCGGGTCATATTCACCGGGGAGCTGTTTCTT.

This clonotype showed up many times. J is TRBJ2-5 and V is TRBV27; D may be TRBD1 or TRBD2 (7 bases each). This CDR3 region has 14 residues. Trimming left V 5 bases short and J 5 bases short, with 15 bases between. Germline V gene lookup returns CDR1 MNHEY and CDR2 SMNVEV (reference sequence). CDR3 sequence reads: CASSLRQGGETQYF. In DNA, the CDR3 is TGTGCCAGCAGTCTAAGACAGGGAGGGGAGACCCAGTACTTC.

This clonotype has at least ten counts. The chain employs TRBV6-1 and TRBJ2-7; D is unclear. In germline, CDR1 is MNHNS, CDR2 SASEGT. V was cut by 6 bases and J by 7 bases, with 16 bases left in between. The CDR3 spans 13 residues. The DNA for the CDR3 is TGTGCCAGCAGGGCCCCCTGGGTACAGGAGCAGTACTTC. It is translated as CASRAPWVQEQYF.

The rearrangement links TRBV18 to TRBJ1-3; perhaps TRBD1 as D (5 bases). The V gene's germline CDR1 is KGHSH and CDR2 LQKENI. The CDR3 spans 16 residues. The V end was cut by 3 bases, the J end by 2 bases, with 14 bases between. CDR3 DNA: TGTGCCAGCTCACCGGATCAGGGTTCGGCTGGAAACACCATATATTTT. This sequence encodes CASSPDQGSAGNTIYF.

The table lists this clonotype with many counts. The CDR3 protein is CSASGDSEYEQYF. CDR3 sequence (DNA): TGCAGTGCTAGTGGGGACAGCGAGTACGAGCAGTACTTC. The V gene is TRBV20-1, the J gene TRBJ2-7, with 7 bases lining up with TRBD1. This CDR3 has 13 residues. Trimming at V came to 3 bases and at J to 4 bases, leaving 6 bases not matched to a gene. Per the germline V gene, CDR1 is DFQATT and CDR2 is SNEGSKA (reference sequence).

This clonotype showed up many times. This chain connects TRBV19 to TRBJ1-2; D might be TRBD1 (6 bases). V was cut by 7 bases and J by 1 base, with 13 bases left in between. Germline V lookup: CDR1 LNHDA, CDR2 SQIVND (reference sequence). The CDR3 runs to 14 residues. CDR3 in amino acids: CASTRDTNNYGYTF. DNA for the CDR3: TGTGCCAGTACCCGGGACACCAATAACTATGGCTACACCTTC.

This clonotype appeared many times. This chain links TRBV5-1 with TRBJ2-2; TRBD1 or TRBD2 may be the D gene (6 bases each). This CDR3 is 15 amino acids long. The germline V and J ends were trimmed by 6 bases and 2 bases, with 14 bases remaining between them. CDR1 is SGHRS and CDR2 is YFSETQ in the germline V gene. In nucleotides, the CDR3 is TGCGCCAGCACCCTCGGGGGCCAAAACACCGGGGAGCTGTTTTTT. Amino acids: CASTLGGQNTGELFF.

The V and J genes are TRBV7-9 and TRBJ2-2, with 10 positions matching TRBD2. The V segment lost 5 bases and the J segment 5 bases; nucleotides outside the gene matches: 5. Germline CDR1 SEHNR, CDR2 FQNEAQ (reference sequence). The CDR3 loop spans 15 amino acids. The CDR3: CASSPSGGETGELFF. Here the CDR3 DNA reads TGTGCCAGCAGCCCTAGCGGGGGAGAGACCGGGGAGCTGTTTTTT.

This clonotype was found a few times. The V and J genes are TRBV2 and TRBJ1-6, with D unresolved. This CDR3 contains 16 residues. The germline V gene encodes CDR1 SNHLY and CDR2 FYNNEI. The V and J ends lost 3 bases and 0 bases respectively, with 9 bases between them. As DNA, the CDR3 is TGTGCCAGCAGTGAGGTGTGGAGCTCCTATAATTCACCCCTCCACTTT. This codes for CASSEVWSSYNSPLHF.

The chain links TRBV6-2 or TRBV6-3 to TRBJ1-2, with no clear D. The CDR3 has 14 residues. Germline assignment: CDR1 MNHEY and CDR2 SVGEGT. V shed 5 bases and J shed 3 bases, with 13 bases lying between them. CDR3 amino acids: CASSAALIHYGYTF. The CDR3 bases are TGTGCCAGCAGTGCCGCCTTGATACACTATGGCTACACCTTC.

This clonotype was counted at least ten times. This chain uses TRBV12-3 or TRBV12-4 with TRBJ2-2; TRBD1 matches at 7 bases. This CDR3 comprises 16 residues. V dropped 5 bases and J dropped 1; count of bases not matched to a gene: 7. CDR3 protein: CASSQGQLENTGELFF. Written as DNA, the CDR3 is TGTGCCAGCAGTCAGGGACAGCTGGAGAACACCGGGGAGCTGTTTTTT.